These T cell receptor beta chains were read from a single sample in a study of a mutant IDH1 vaccine in newly diagnosed glioma. The antigens these receptors bind are not known. Measured with immunoSEQ multiplex PCR; TCRdb has only the in-frame clones, and not every one. Here the sample spans some 34,000 clones, around 90% being singletons. Sequencing used PBMCs, obtained from a glioma patient whose treatment included an IDH1 peptide vaccine. The origin of the receptors is a woman in her thirties or forties with glioma. CDR3s include the opening cysteine and the closing phenylalanine or tryptophan. The order of the fields is clone size, V gene, J gene, D gene, CDR3 DNA, CDR3 protein. A D gene is named only where the DNA matches it firmly. Clone size is shown for a subset of rows, as once, few, many or a class of expanded clone.

clone_size: NA; v_call: TRBV5-1; j_call: TRBJ2-5; d_call: TRBD1; cdr3_nt: TGCGCCAGCAGCATTGTTCCGGGACAGCAAGAGACCCAGTACTTC; cdr3_aa: CASSIVPGQQETQYF
clone_size: NA; v_call: TRBV2; j_call: TRBJ1-2; d_call: TRBD1; cdr3_nt: TGTGCCAGCGCCGGGACAGGGGCCTATGGCTACACCTTC; cdr3_aa: CASAGTGAYGYTF
clone_size: NA; v_call: TRBV30; j_call: TRBJ1-1; d_call: NA; cdr3_nt: TGTGCCTGGAGCGAGGGGGGACTCAACACTGAAGCTTTCTTT; cdr3_aa: CAWSEGGLNTEAFF
clone_size: NA; v_call: TRBV7-2; j_call: TRBJ1-1; d_call: TRBD1; cdr3_nt: TGTGCCAGCAGACAACAGGGGATTCTGAACACTGAAGCTTTCTTT; cdr3_aa: CASRQQGILNTEAFF
clone_size: NA; v_call: TRBV9; j_call: TRBJ1-2; d_call: NA; cdr3_nt: TGTGCCAGCAGGGGATTTGGTGCTAACTATGGCTACACCTTC; cdr3_aa: CASRGFGANYGYTF
clone_size: NA; v_call: TRBV27; j_call: TRBJ1-5; d_call: NA; cdr3_nt: TGTGCCAGCAGTTCCCGAGACAATCAGCCCCAGCATTTT; cdr3_aa: CASSSRDNQPQHF
clone_size: NA; v_call: TRBV10-2; j_call: TRBJ2-7; d_call: NA; cdr3_nt: TGCGCCAGCACTGACCTAGGCTACGAGCAGTACTTC; cdr3_aa: CASTDLGYEQYF
clone_size: NA; v_call: TRBV2; j_call: TRBJ1-3; d_call: NA; cdr3_nt: TGTGCCAGCAACATACAGGGTCCAATCTCTGGAAACACCATATATTTT; cdr3_aa: CASNIQGPISGNTIYF
clone_size: NA; v_call: TRBV7-9; j_call: TRBJ1-2; d_call: NA; cdr3_nt: TGTGCCAGCAGCTTACTCTATTCGACAGTAACTAATGGCTACACCTTC; cdr3_aa: CASSLLYSTVTNGYTF
clone_size: NA; v_call: TRBV6-4; j_call: TRBJ1-1; d_call: NA; cdr3_nt: TGTGCCAGCAGTGATCAGACGAACACTGAAGCTTTCTTT; cdr3_aa: CASSDQTNTEAFF
clone_size: NA; v_call: TRBV13; j_call: TRBJ1-6; d_call: NA; cdr3_nt: TGTGCCAGCAGCATAGTAGGGGGGAGCTCCTATAATTCACCCCTCCACTTT; cdr3_aa: CASSIVGGSSYNSPLHF
clone_size: NA; v_call: TRBV7-9; j_call: TRBJ2-6; d_call: NA; cdr3_nt: TGTGCCACCACGGAAGGGACCGGGGCCAACGTCCTGACTTTC; cdr3_aa: CATTEGTGANVLTF
clone_size: NA; v_call: TRBV20-1; j_call: TRBJ1-1; d_call: NA; cdr3_nt: TGCAGTGCTAGATACAGGGAGGAAGCTTTCTTT; cdr3_aa: CSARYREEAFF
clone_size: NA; v_call: TRBV19; j_call: TRBJ1-4; d_call: NA; cdr3_nt: TGTGCCAGTAGTATCACTTCAGCTAATGAAAAACTGTTTTTT; cdr3_aa: CASSITSANEKLFF
clone_size: NA; v_call: TRBV6-1; j_call: TRBJ2-5; d_call: TRBD1; cdr3_nt: TGTGCCAGCATGACCAGGGGGCTTTGGGAGACCCAGTACTTC; cdr3_aa: CASMTRGLWETQYF
clone_size: NA; v_call: TRBV4-3; j_call: TRBJ1-4; d_call: NA; cdr3_nt: TGCGCCAGCAGCCAAGTCATAACCAGGGCGACTAATGAAAAACTGTTTTTT; cdr3_aa: CASSQVITRATNEKLFF
clone_size: NA; v_call: TRBV7-2; j_call: TRBJ2-5; d_call: NA; cdr3_nt: TGTGCCAGCAGCTCCTTGGGACGCACCCAGTACTTC; cdr3_aa: CASSSLGRTQYF
clone_size: NA; v_call: TRBV29-1; j_call: TRBJ2-3; d_call: NA; cdr3_nt: TGCAGCGTTCGGGGCCCCACAGATACGCAGTATTTT; cdr3_aa: CSVRGPTDTQYF
clone_size: NA; v_call: TRBV7-9; j_call: TRBJ2-7; d_call: NA; cdr3_nt: TGTGCCAGCAGCTCGACAGGACCCTACGAGCAGTACTTC; cdr3_aa: CASSSTGPYEQYF
clone_size: NA; v_call: TRBV9; j_call: TRBJ2-7; d_call: NA; cdr3_nt: TGTGCCAGCAGCGTAGGCGGGGGCTACTCCTACGAGCAGTACTTC; cdr3_aa: CASSVGGGYSYEQYF
clone_size: NA; v_call: TRBV2; j_call: TRBJ1-2; d_call: NA; cdr3_nt: TGTGCCAGCAGGGGAAACTCAGGGTGGGGCTATGGCTACACCTTC; cdr3_aa: CASRGNSGWGYGYTF
clone_size: NA; v_call: TRBV5-6; j_call: TRBJ1-1; d_call: TRBD1; cdr3_nt: TGTGCCAGCAGCTTGGCAGGGGGACGGGGTGAAGCTTTCTTT; cdr3_aa: CASSLAGGRGEAFF
clone_size: NA; v_call: TRBV25-1; j_call: TRBJ2-3; d_call: TRBD2; cdr3_nt: TGTGCCAGCGCCCGCATGGCGGGAGGTCCAGATACGCAGTATTTT; cdr3_aa: CASARMAGGPDTQYF
clone_size: NA; v_call: TRBV14; j_call: TRBJ2-7; d_call: NA; cdr3_nt: TGTGCCAGCAGCCAAGGGACGGTAAGCTCCTACGAGCAGTACTTC; cdr3_aa: CASSQGTVSSYEQYF
clone_size: NA; v_call: TRBV11-2; j_call: TRBJ2-5; d_call: NA; cdr3_nt: TGTGCCAGCAGCTTGAGTCGGAACCAAGAGACCCAGTACTTC; cdr3_aa: CASSLSRNQETQYF
clone_size: NA; v_call: TRBV4-2; j_call: TRBJ2-7; d_call: TRBD2; cdr3_nt: TGTGCCAGCAGCCCCGGACTAGCGGGGGCGCTTAGCTCCTACGAGCAGTACTTC; cdr3_aa: CASSPGLAGALSSYEQYF
clone_size: NA; v_call: TRBV6-5; j_call: TRBJ1-1; d_call: TRBD1; cdr3_nt: TGTGCCAGCAGTGCGCAGGGGGCGTTCACTGAAGCTTTCTTT; cdr3_aa: CASSAQGAFTEAFF
clone_size: NA; v_call: TRBV27; j_call: TRBJ1-2; d_call: NA; cdr3_nt: TGTGCCAGCGGTAGGATGGGGGCTAACTATGGCTACACCTTC; cdr3_aa: CASGRMGANYGYTF
clone_size: NA; v_call: TRBV5-6; j_call: TRBJ1-1; d_call: NA; cdr3_nt: TGTGCCAGCAGCTTTGACAGGAACACTGAAGCTTTCTTT; cdr3_aa: CASSFDRNTEAFF
clone_size: NA; v_call: TRBV19; j_call: TRBJ2-3; d_call: NA; cdr3_nt: TGTGCCAGTAGTAACCGGGACGCAGATACGCAGTATTTT; cdr3_aa: CASSNRDADTQYF
clone_size: NA; v_call: TRBV25-1; j_call: TRBJ1-2; d_call: NA; cdr3_nt: TGTGCCAGCAGGAAAGCAGGGGAAGGCTATGGCTACACCTTC; cdr3_aa: CASRKAGEGYGYTF
clone_size: NA; v_call: TRBV13; j_call: TRBJ1-6; d_call: NA; cdr3_nt: TGTGCCAGCAGCTTCTGGACCCTCCCCCATTCACCCCTCCACTTT; cdr3_aa: CASSFWTLPHSPLHF
clone_size: NA; v_call: TRBV6-6; j_call: TRBJ2-7; d_call: NA; cdr3_nt: TGTGCCAGCAGAGTGGGGGCGGCCTACGAGCAGTACTTC; cdr3_aa: CASRVGAAYEQYF
clone_size: NA; v_call: TRBV29-1; j_call: TRBJ1-2; d_call: NA; cdr3_nt: TGCAGCGTTGAAGCTCTGCGGGGCTACACCTTC; cdr3_aa: CSVEALRGYTF
clone_size: NA; v_call: TRBV21-1; j_call: TRBJ2-5; d_call: NA; cdr3_nt: TGTGCCAGCAGGAGACAGGAGCCCGGAGGAACGCAAGAGACCCAGTACTTC; cdr3_aa: CASRRQEPGGTQETQYF
clone_size: once; v_call: TRBV14; j_call: TRBJ2-1; d_call: TRBD1; cdr3_nt: TGTGCCAGCAGCCGCCGGGGACAGGGAGGTTTGGGTGAGCAGTTCTTC; cdr3_aa: CASSRRGQGGLGEQFF
clone_size: NA; v_call: TRBV6-4; j_call: TRBJ2-1; d_call: NA; cdr3_nt: TGTGCCAGCAGTGAAGACCTCAGCTCCTACAATGAGCAGTTCTTC; cdr3_aa: CASSEDLSSYNEQFF
clone_size: NA; v_call: TRBV9; j_call: TRBJ1-4; d_call: NA; cdr3_nt: TGTGCCAGCAGCGCACGATCTAATGAAAAACTGTTTTTT; cdr3_aa: CASSARSNEKLFF
clone_size: NA; v_call: TRBV13; j_call: TRBJ2-3; d_call: NA; cdr3_nt: TGTGCCAGCAGCGCCAGACGATACGGGACAGATACGCAGTATTTT; cdr3_aa: CASSARRYGTDTQYF
clone_size: NA; v_call: TRBV7-3; j_call: TRBJ1-1; d_call: NA; cdr3_nt: TGTGCCAGCAGCCTCAGGGGGAACACTGAAGCTTTCTTT; cdr3_aa: CASSLRGNTEAFF
clone_size: NA; v_call: TRBV6-1; j_call: TRBJ2-2; d_call: NA; cdr3_nt: TGTGCCAGCGGCAGAGGAGACACCGGGGAGCTGTTTTTT; cdr3_aa: CASGRGDTGELFF
clone_size: NA; v_call: TRBV5-1; j_call: TRBJ1-3; d_call: NA; cdr3_nt: TGCGCCAGCAGCCAAGGGACGGGAGGAAACACCATATATTTT; cdr3_aa: CASSQGTGGNTIYF
clone_size: NA; v_call: TRBV5-1; j_call: TRBJ2-3; d_call: TRBD2; cdr3_nt: TGCGCCAGCAGCTTGGCTAGCGGAGATGGGGATACGCAGTATTTT; cdr3_aa: CASSLASGDGDTQYF
clone_size: NA; v_call: TRBV18; j_call: TRBJ1-6; d_call: NA; cdr3_nt: TGTGCCAGCTCACCAACTAGTAGTTCACCCCTCCACTTT; cdr3_aa: CASSPTSSSPLHF
clone_size: NA; v_call: TRBV4-1; j_call: TRBJ1-5; d_call: NA; cdr3_nt: TGCGCCAGCAGCCAAGGGAATGTGCGGCAGCCCCAGCATTTT; cdr3_aa: CASSQGNVRQPQHF
clone_size: NA; v_call: TRBV4-1; j_call: TRBJ2-7; d_call: TRBD1; cdr3_nt: TGCGCCAGCAGCCAAGGGACAGGATACTCCTACGAGCAGTACTTC; cdr3_aa: CASSQGTGYSYEQYF
clone_size: NA; v_call: TRBV7-9; j_call: TRBJ1-1; d_call: NA; cdr3_nt: TGTGCCAGCAGCGCCAGGGGTCAGTTGAACACTGAAGCTTTCTTT; cdr3_aa: CASSARGQLNTEAFF
clone_size: NA; v_call: TRBV7-2; j_call: TRBJ2-3; d_call: TRBD2; cdr3_nt: TGTGCCAGCAGCCGCACTAGCGGAATCACAGATACGCAGTATTTT; cdr3_aa: CASSRTSGITDTQYF
clone_size: NA; v_call: TRBV7-2; j_call: TRBJ2-5; d_call: NA; cdr3_nt: TGTGCCAGCAGCTTTGAGAGGAAAGAGACCCAGTACTTC; cdr3_aa: CASSFERKETQYF
clone_size: NA; v_call: TRBV27; j_call: TRBJ1-6; d_call: NA; cdr3_nt: TGTGCCAGCAGTCGTAGACAGGAGAATTCACCCCTCCACTTT; cdr3_aa: CASSRRQENSPLHF
clone_size: once; v_call: TRBV15; j_call: TRBJ1-4; d_call: NA; cdr3_nt: TGTGCCACCAGCCGACAAAGGGGATCTGCTAATGAAAAACTGTTTTTT; cdr3_aa: CATSRQRGSANEKLFF
clone_size: NA; v_call: TRBV4-2; j_call: TRBJ2-2; d_call: TRBD1; cdr3_nt: TGTGCCAGTGCCCCGGGACAGGGGAGGACCGGCGGGGAGCTGTTTTTT; cdr3_aa: CASAPGQGRTGGELFF
clone_size: NA; v_call: TRBV2; j_call: TRBJ2-2; d_call: NA; cdr3_nt: TGTGCCAGCAGTGATTTCGACACCGGGGAGCTGTTTTTT; cdr3_aa: CASSDFDTGELFF
clone_size: NA; v_call: TRBV10-2; j_call: TRBJ2-5; d_call: NA; cdr3_nt: TGCGCCAGCAGAGAAGCGGCGGCTTGGGAGACCCAGTACTTC; cdr3_aa: CASREAAAWETQYF
clone_size: few; v_call: TRBV6-5; j_call: TRBJ1-1; d_call: TRBD1; cdr3_nt: TGTGCCAGCAGGCTACGACAGGGGACTGAAGCTTTCTTT; cdr3_aa: CASRLRQGTEAFF